This T cell receptor beta chain comes out of a study of early T cells in non-severe SARS-CoV-2 infection. Study context: The sequenced material was bulk RNA from unsorted whole blood, and its chains were unpaired. Notes on the study in general: The VDJdb matching leaned toward anti-spike CD8 responses and overlooked private and CD4 specificities.

Germline values: CDR1 MGHRA, CDR2 YSYEKL. Trimming shortened V by 1 base and J by 4 bases, and 14 bases separated the two germline ends. The CDR3 spans 16 residues. Individual cDNA molecules carried attached unique molecular identifiers. TCRdb analysed the 5' RACE reads with MiXCR anew, one entry per CDR3 protein. The table includes more than 45,000 distinct CDR3 sequences, over 9.5% detected once. This clonotype was counted a few times. The target antigen is unknown. The sample taken for sequencing was whole blood. This sequence originates from an adult who was a healthcare worker with PCR-confirmed SARS-CoV-2 infection or an uninfected control (not recorded which). The chain couples TRBV4-1 to TRBJ2-1; D possibly corresponds to TRBD2 (5 bases). The CDR3 coding sequence is TGCGCCAGCAGCCAAGTGGACTTACTGATTTACAATGAGCAGTTCTTC. It is translated as CASSQVDLLIYNEQFF.